This T cell receptor beta chain was identified in a study of T cell clones after liver transplantation. For the study at large: Three of the eight recipients were HCV-positive; the rest had non-autoimmune, non-viral transplant indications. Timepoints were pre-transplant, pre-withdrawal, and after withdrawal was completed or failed.

Clones were read by immunoSEQ multiplex PCR, and TCRdb kept only the in-frame ones, dropping some. Of roughly 80,000 clones in the sample, approximately 87% are singletons; the top ten hold 2.8%. CD3+CD4+ and CD3+CD8+ cells were FACS-sorted from thawed unstimulated PBMCs. As for this clone: The antigen remains undetermined.

General study points: The donor-reactive repertoire was only partly measurable in two subjects, lacking donor cells.

The CDR3 spans 21 residues. J lost 0 bases, V lost 6 bases, and 16 bases had no gene match. Germline CDR1 MDHEN, CDR2 SYDVKM. V and J are TRBV28 and TRBJ2-2; TRBD2 agrees at 13 bases. The sequence was collected from a human patient who received a liver transplant. Part of the T cells may come from the graft donor. The sequencing used CD4+ T cells from blood, collected at the 22-month timepoint. CDR3 sequence: CASRRREPGLAGPANTGELFF. The CDR3 bases are TGTGCCAGCAGGCGGCGGGAACCGGGACTAGCGGGACCCGCGAACACCGGGGAGCTGTTTTTT.